The 25 T cell receptor beta chains presented below share a single source sample, sequenced in a study of blood T cell repertoires in COVID-19. Here immunoSEQ multiplex PCR was the method, and the copy in TCRdb shows in-frame clones only, minus some. The sample carries approximately 150,000 clones, roughly 84% recorded once. Sample: peripheral blood. Receptors were obtained from a man in his sixties or seventies with acute or convalescent COVID-19.

The chain recombines TRBV11-2 with TRBJ2-7, with D possibly matching TRBD2 (5 bases). V lost 5 bases and J lost 0, with 11 bases in between. Germline lookup yields CDR1 SGHAT and CDR2 FQNNGV. The CDR3 consists of 14 residues. For the CDR3, the DNA is TGTGCCAGCAGCCGGACTGGGAGCTCCTACGAGCAGTACTTC. Translating it yields CASSRTGSSYEQYF.

The chain couples TRBV6-5 to TRBJ2-7; a weak D match, TRBD1 (5 bases). This CDR3 has 15 residues. Germline assignment: CDR1 MNHEY and CDR2 SVGAGI. Trimming removed 5 bases from V and 2 bases from J, with 16 bases in between. The CDR3 coding sequence is TGTGCCAGCAGTACCATGACAGCCCCCGCCTACGAGCAGTACTTC. This sequence encodes CASSTMTAPAYEQYF.

The gene calls are TRBV11-1 and TRBJ2-1; 8 nucleotides match TRBD1. Losses at the gene ends were 5 bases for V and 5 bases for J; bases not matched to a gene: 11. CDR3 length: 16 residues. Germline V gene sequence: CDR1 SGHAT, CDR2 FQDESV (reference sequence). The CDR3: CASSARTGGYHNEQFF. CDR3 nucleotides: TGTGCCAGCAGCGCCCGTACAGGGGGGTATCACAATGAGCAGTTCTTC.

The chain employs TRBV19 and TRBJ2-1; a possible D gene is TRBD2 (6 bases). The CDR3 has 16 residues. Germline V CDR1 and CDR2: LNHDA, SQIVND (reference sequence). The V gene lost 5 bases and the J gene lost 8 bases, with 22 bases spanning the gap. The CDR3 here is CASSLSGVRTFHEQFF. In nucleotides, the CDR3 is TGTGCCAGTAGTTTGTCGGGGGTAAGGACGTTTCATGAGCAGTTCTTC.

The rearrangement joins TRBV9 to TRBJ2-7; 14 bases map to TRBD2. V was pared by 0 bases and J by 8 bases, with 1 base of the junction left unmatched. Looked up from germline, CDR1 is SGDLS and CDR2 is YYNGEE. The CDR3 is 14 residues long. The CDR3 is CASSVGLAGGQQYF. The CDR3 bases are TGTGCCAGCAGCGTAGGACTAGCGGGGGGGCAGCAGTACTTC.

The gene calls are TRBV5-8 and TRBJ1-2, with 7 nucleotides matching TRBD1. The CDR3 consists of 15 residues. Trimming at V came to 4 bases and at J to 7 bases, leaving 13 bases not matched to a gene. CDR1 and CDR2 (germline): SGHTS, YDEGEE. The CDR3 bases are TGTGCCAGCAGCCCCGGAGACAGGGACGGGGCTGGCTACACCTTC. This translates into CASSPGDRDGAGYTF.

The chain recombines TRBV7-2 with TRBJ1-3, with D unresolved. The CDR3 totals 14 residues. Germline CDR1 is SGHTA and CDR2 is FQGNSA. V lost 3 bases and J lost 4, with 10 bases in between. CDR3 DNA: TGTGCCAGCAGCTTCCAGGCAAAAGGAAACACCATATATTTT. Its protein product is CASSFQAKGNTIYF.

This chain joins TRBV28 and TRBJ2-1, with TRBD2 matching 14 bases. The CDR3 contains 17 residues. V lost 5 bases and J lost 2; bases outside the gene matches: 5. Germline CDR1 is MDHEN and CDR2 is SYDVKM. CDR3 coding DNA: TGTGCCAGCAGTCCTGGGACTAGCGGGAGCCCCTACAATGAGCAGTTCTTC. Translation: CASSPGTSGSPYNEQFF.

As for this clone: The germline gene is not matched at one end of the junction; a read error may be the cause. The gene calls are TRBV5-5 and TRBJ2-3; D unresolved. Germline CDR1 is SGHKS and CDR2 is YYEKEE (reference sequence). The CDR3 runs to 11 residues. The CDR3 spells CASSLELTVGF. CDR3 nucleotide sequence: TGTGCCAGCAGCTTGGAATTGACTGTCGGTTTT. The full variable domain, its missing parts supplied by reference TRBV5-5 and TRBJ2-3, is DAGVTQSPTHLIKTRGQQVTLRCSPISGHKSVSWYQQVLGQGPQFIFQYYEKEERGRGNFPDRFSARQFPNYSSELNVNALLLGDSALYLCASSLELTVGFGPGTRLTVL.

V is TRBV7-3 and J is TRBJ2-1; D is possibly TRBD1 (6 bases). V gave up 0 bases and J gave up 5 bases, with 14 bases separating them. Looked up from germline, CDR1 is SGHTA and CDR2 is FQGTGA. The CDR3 totals 16 residues. The CDR3 reads CASSLTPPPGDNEQFF. The CDR3 coding sequence is TGTGCCAGCAGCTTAACGCCACCCCCAGGGGACAATGAGCAGTTCTTC.

For this clone: One end of the junction is discordant with germline, which a read error may explain. The V gene is TRBV7-7, the J gene TRBJ1-4; TRBD1 matches 7 bases. The germline V gene has CDR1 SSHAT and CDR2 FNYEAQ (reference sequence). This CDR3 is 19 amino acids long. The DNA for the CDR3 is TGTGCTAGCAGCTTTAGCCCCCACACAGGGGCTGCAACTAATGAAAAACTGTTTTTT. The encoded protein is CASSFSPHTGAATNEKLFF.

V and J are TRBV7-2 and TRBJ1-5; TRBD1 matches 7 bases. After removal of 3 bases from V and 3 bases from J, the junction contained 8 bases not matched to a gene. The CDR3 is made up of 16 amino acids. Germline V gene sequence: CDR1 SGHTA, CDR2 FQGNSA. The CDR3 loop is CASSFTTGRNNQPQHF. The CDR3 DNA reads TGTGCCAGCAGCTTCACGACAGGGAGGAACAATCAGCCCCAGCATTTT.

CDR3 in DNA: TGCGCCAGCCGAGACGGGACTACACGCACCGGGGAGCTGTTTTTT. Residues: CASRDGTTRTGELFF. V is TRBV5-1 and J is TRBJ2-2; 7 bases match TRBD2. Germline assignment: CDR1 SGHRS and CDR2 YFSETQ. V lost 7 bases to trimming and J lost 4 bases; unmatched junction nucleotides: 10. This CDR3 contains 15 residues.

The chain combines TRBV5-6 with TRBJ2-5; 11 bases match TRBD1. Trimming cost V 2 bases and J 4 bases; bases outside gene matches: 4. In germline, CDR1 is SGHDT, CDR2 YYEEEE. CDR3 length: 15 amino acids. CDR3: CASSFWTGGRETQYF. The CDR3 DNA reads TGTGCCAGCAGCTTTTGGACAGGGGGCCGAGAGACCCAGTACTTC. Combining the CDR3 with reference TRBV5-6 and TRBJ2-5 gives the whole variable domain DAGVTQSPTHLIKTRGQQVTLRCSPKSGHDTVSWYQQALGQGPQFIFQYYEEEERQRGNFPDRFSGHQFPNYSSELNVNALLLGDSALYLCASSFWTGGRETQYFGPGTRLLVL.

V gene TRBV5-1 combines with J gene TRBJ2-3; tentatively, D is TRBD1 (6 bases). The CDR3 has 16 residues. Deletions cut 3 bases from V and 5 bases from J, with 19 bases between. Germline assignment: CDR1 SGHRS and CDR2 YFSETQ. CDR3 bases: TGCGCCAGCAGCTCTACACAGGGAGTGGTTGGAGATACGCAGTATTTT. The encoded protein is CASSSTQGVVGDTQYF. The entire variable domain, with the rest obtained from reference TRBV5-1 and TRBJ2-3, is as follows: KAGVTQTPRYLIKTRGQQVTLSCSPISGHRSVSWYQQTPGQGLQFLFEYFSETQRNKGNFPGRFSGRQFSNSRSEMNVSTLELGDSALYLCASSSTQGVVGDTQYFGPGTRLTVL.

The chain links TRBV6-5 to TRBJ1-1; D may be TRBD1 (5 bases). The CDR3 sequence is 15 residues long. Deletions cut 2 bases from V and 1 base from J, with 11 bases between. Germline V gives CDR1 MNHEY, CDR2 SVGAGI. CDR3 region: CASSYTGSSNTEAFF. The CDR3 coding sequence is TGTGCCAGCAGTTACACAGGTTCCTCGAACACTGAAGCTTTCTTT.

This chain links TRBV19 with TRBJ2-2; TRBD2 matches 9 bases. CDR1 LNHDA and CDR2 SQIVND come from the germline V gene (reference sequence). J was trimmed by 5 bases and V by 8 bases; bases with no gene match: 6. The CDR3 length is 14 residues. In DNA, the CDR3 is TGTGCCAGTCTGCGGGGGGGCCGAACCGGGGAGCTGTTTTTT. It encodes CASLRGGRTGELFF. The complete variable domain, with remaining parts taken from reference TRBV19 and TRBJ2-2, reads DGGITQSPKYLFRKEGQNVTLSCEQNLNHDAMYWYRQDPGQGLRLIYYSQIVNDFQKGDIAEGYSVSREKKESFPLTVTSAQKNPTAFYLCASLRGGRTGELFFGEGSRLTVL.

The chain carries TRBV21-1 and TRBJ2-1; the D call TRBD1 from the table was never checked on the DNA. TRBV21-1 is noted as a pseudogene. The CDR3 has 16 residues. The chain's CDR3 is CASSKPKQGIFNEQFF. The CDR3 DNA sequence: TGTGCCAGCAGCAAGCCTAAACAGGGAATTTTCAATGAGCAGTTCTTC.

This chain uses TRBV5-1 with TRBJ2-1; 9 positions agree with TRBD2. Germline V gene data show CDR1 as SGHRS and CDR2 as YFSETQ. J lost 2 bases, V lost 0 bases, and 3 bases had no gene match. CDR3 size: 16 residues. CDR3 protein: CASSLVLAGPYNEQFF. The CDR3 DNA is TGCGCCAGCAGCTTGGTGCTAGCGGGGCCCTACAATGAGCAGTTCTTC.

The table lists this clone with a count of one. The chain couples TRBV5-1 to TRBJ2-3; weak D call: TRBD1 (5 bases). The V end lost 1 base, the J end lost 0 bases, and 9 bases lay between the germline ends. This CDR3 is 15 amino acids long. The germline V gene has CDR1 SGHRS and CDR2 YFSETQ. CDR3 protein: CASSLSTGSTDTQYF. The CDR3 DNA reads TGCGCCAGCAGCTTGTCAACAGGAAGCACAGATACGCAGTATTTT.

The genes are TRBV5-6 and TRBJ2-7, with 7 bases aligning to TRBD2. The J segment lost 2 bases and the V segment lost 5 bases, leaving 4 bases of the junction unmatched. Germline CDR1 is SGHDT and CDR2 is YYEEEE. This CDR3 has 13 amino acids. The CDR3 region is CASSSSGPYEQYF. In DNA, the CDR3 is TGTGCCAGCAGTTCTAGCGGTCCCTACGAGCAGTACTTC.

The chain has TRBV6-5 and TRBJ2-7; 9 bases agree with TRBD2. J gave up 3 bases and V 6 bases, and 6 bases lay outside the gene matches. Germline CDR1 MNHEY, CDR2 SVGAGI. CDR3 length: 14 amino acids. The CDR3 region is CASSLRGGGYEQYF. DNA for the CDR3: TGTGCCAGCAGCCTCCGCGGGGGGGGCTACGAGCAGTACTTC.

This chain joins TRBV19 and TRBJ1-1, with D possibly being TRBD1 (6 bases). The V end was cut by 6 bases, the J end by 5 bases, with 16 bases between. The CDR3 loop spans 14 amino acids. CDR1 and CDR2 from the germline V gene are LNHDA and SQIVND (reference sequence). The CDR3 DNA follows: TGTGCCAGTAGCTCCACAGGGATGGGAACTGAAGCTTTCTTT. It translates to CASSSTGMGTEAFF. The variable domain in full, completed from reference TRBV19 and TRBJ1-1, reads DGGITQSPKYLFRKEGQNVTLSCEQNLNHDAMYWYRQDPGQGLRLIYYSQIVNDFQKGDIAEGYSVSREKKESFPLTVTSAQKNPTAFYLCASSSTGMGTEAFFGQGTRLTVV.

The chain uses TRBV4-1 and TRBJ2-2; the D gene is possibly TRBD2 (6 bases). V was shortened by 4 bases and J by 3 bases, with 18 bases between the two germline ends. The CDR3 is 17 residues long. Germline lookup yields CDR1 MGHRA and CDR2 YSYEKL. Here the CDR3 reads CASSRTARGGYTGELFF. As DNA, the CDR3 is TGCGCCAGCAGCCGAACGGCCCGTGGGGGGTACACCGGGGAGCTGTTTTTT.

The chain combines TRBV7-3 with TRBJ2-3; 11 bases agree with TRBD2. The CDR3 covers 14 residues. V shed 4 bases, J shed 4 bases, and the junction held 1 base outside the gene matches. From germline, CDR1 is SGHTA and CDR2 FQGTGA. The CDR3 loop is CASSSGLAADTQYF. CDR3 nucleotide sequence: TGTGCCAGCAGCTCGGGACTAGCGGCAGATACGCAGTATTTT.